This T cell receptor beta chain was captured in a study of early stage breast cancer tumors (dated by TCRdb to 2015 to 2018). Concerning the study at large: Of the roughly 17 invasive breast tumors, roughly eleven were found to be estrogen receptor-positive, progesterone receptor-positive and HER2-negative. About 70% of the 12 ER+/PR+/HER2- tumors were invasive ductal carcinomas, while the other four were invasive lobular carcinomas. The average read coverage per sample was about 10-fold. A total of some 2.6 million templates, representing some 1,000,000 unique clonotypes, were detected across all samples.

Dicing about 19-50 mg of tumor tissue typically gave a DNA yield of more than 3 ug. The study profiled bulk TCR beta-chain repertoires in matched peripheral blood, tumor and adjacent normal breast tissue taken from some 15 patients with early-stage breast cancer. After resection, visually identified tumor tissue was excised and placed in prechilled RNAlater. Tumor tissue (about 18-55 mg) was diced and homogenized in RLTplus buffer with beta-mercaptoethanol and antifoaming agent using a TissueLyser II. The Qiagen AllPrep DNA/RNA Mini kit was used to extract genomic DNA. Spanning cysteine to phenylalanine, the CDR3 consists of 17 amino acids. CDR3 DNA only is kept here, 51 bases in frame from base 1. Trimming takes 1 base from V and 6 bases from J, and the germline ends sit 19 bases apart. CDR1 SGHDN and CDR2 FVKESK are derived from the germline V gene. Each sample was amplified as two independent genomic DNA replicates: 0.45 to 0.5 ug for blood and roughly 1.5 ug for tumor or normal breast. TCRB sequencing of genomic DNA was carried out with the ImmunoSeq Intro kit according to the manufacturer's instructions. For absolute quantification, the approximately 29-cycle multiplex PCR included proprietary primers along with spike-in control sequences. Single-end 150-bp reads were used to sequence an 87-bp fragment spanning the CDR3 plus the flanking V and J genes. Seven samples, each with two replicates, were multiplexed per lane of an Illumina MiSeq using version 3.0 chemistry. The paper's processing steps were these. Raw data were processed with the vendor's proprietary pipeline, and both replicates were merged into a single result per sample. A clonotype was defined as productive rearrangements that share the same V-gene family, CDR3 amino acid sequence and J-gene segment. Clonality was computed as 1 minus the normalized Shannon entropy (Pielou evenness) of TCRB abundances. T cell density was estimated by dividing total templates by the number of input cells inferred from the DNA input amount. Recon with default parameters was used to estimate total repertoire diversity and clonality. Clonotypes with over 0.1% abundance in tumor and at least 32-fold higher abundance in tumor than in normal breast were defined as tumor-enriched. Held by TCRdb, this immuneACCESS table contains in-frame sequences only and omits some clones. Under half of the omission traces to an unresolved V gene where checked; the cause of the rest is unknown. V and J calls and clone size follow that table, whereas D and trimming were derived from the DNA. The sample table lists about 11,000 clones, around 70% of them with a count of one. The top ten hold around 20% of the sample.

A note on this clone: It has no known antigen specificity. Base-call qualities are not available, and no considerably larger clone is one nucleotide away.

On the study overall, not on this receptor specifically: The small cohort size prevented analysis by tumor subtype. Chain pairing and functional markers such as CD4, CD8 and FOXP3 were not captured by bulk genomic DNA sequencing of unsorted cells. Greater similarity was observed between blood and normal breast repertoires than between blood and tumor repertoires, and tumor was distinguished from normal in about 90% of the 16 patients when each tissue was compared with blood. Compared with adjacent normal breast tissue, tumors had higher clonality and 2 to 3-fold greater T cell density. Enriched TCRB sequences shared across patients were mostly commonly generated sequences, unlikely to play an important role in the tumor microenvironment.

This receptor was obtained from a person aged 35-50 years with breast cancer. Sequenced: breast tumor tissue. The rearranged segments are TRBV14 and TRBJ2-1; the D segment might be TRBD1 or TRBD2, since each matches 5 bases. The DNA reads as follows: TGTGCCAGCAGCCAAGCCGGGGCACTAGGTCGTCGCAATGAGCAGTTCTTC. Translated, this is CASSQAGALGRRNEQFF.